Below are 30 T cell receptor beta chains sequenced from a single sample in a study of T cells after yellow fever vaccination. Using its own MiXCR run on the 5' RACE reads, TCRdb lists one record per CDR3 protein. This table holds about 320,000 distinct CDR3 sequences, about 4.5% found once. Sequencing was performed on PBMCs, taken 15 days after the yellow fever booster vaccination. Receptors were obtained from a man younger than 35 who received the YFV17D yellow fever vaccine.

This clonotype was seen a handful of times. This chain links TRBV7-3 with TRBJ1-1; tentatively, D is TRBD1 (6 bases). The CDR3 is made up of 13 amino acids. Trimming left V 7 bases short and J 1 base short, with 10 bases between. The germline V gene encodes CDR1 SGHTA and CDR2 FQGTGA. CDR3 nucleotide sequence: TGTGCCAGCAAGAACAGGGCGAACACTGAAGCTTTCTTT. Translated: CASKNRANTEAFF.

There are a few counts of this clonotype. V usage is TRBV4-3 and J usage is TRBJ1-2; D not resolved. The CDR3 runs 16 residues. V dropped 1 base and J dropped 2 bases, with 14 bases sitting between them. Germline V gene sequence: CDR1 LGHNA, CDR2 YSLEER. This chain's CDR3 is CASSQALQEVNYGYTF. The DNA of the CDR3 is TGCGCCAGCAGCCAAGCTTTGCAGGAGGTGAACTATGGCTACACCTTC.

The chain links TRBV13 to TRBJ1-2; D call uncertain. CDR3 length: 14 amino acids. Trimming cost V 5 bases and J 8 bases, with 18 bases left between them. The germline gives CDR1 PRHDT, CDR2 FYEKMQ (reference sequence). The CDR3 sequence: CASSRRRSAKGYTF. In DNA form, the CDR3 reads TGTGCCAGCAGCCGACGGAGATCCGCGAAGGGCTACACCTTC. Drawing the rest from reference TRBV13 and TRBJ1-2, the complete variable domain is AAGVIQSPRHLIKEKRETATLKCYPIPRHDTVYWYQQGPGQDPQFLISFYEKMQSDKGSIPDRFSAQQFSDYHSELNMSSLELGDSALYFCASSRRRSAKGYTFGSGTRLTVV.

There are a few counts of this clonotype. This chain uses TRBV20-1 with TRBJ2-5, with TRBD1 matching 7 bases. V lost 0 bases, J lost 1 base, and 2 bases stayed unmatched. The CDR3 sequence is 14 residues long. Looked up from germline, CDR1 is DFQATT and CDR2 is SNEGSKA (reference sequence). The CDR3 here is CSAREWDSQETQYF. CDR3 nucleotides: TGCAGTGCTAGAGAGTGGGACAGCCAAGAGACCCAGTACTTC.

Only a few counts were recorded for this clonotype. V usage is TRBV7-3 and J usage is TRBJ2-3; D not resolved. Germline values: CDR1 SGHTA, CDR2 FQGTGA. The CDR3 length is 15 residues. The V gene lost 2 bases and the J gene lost 3 bases, with 12 bases spanning the gap. The CDR3 nucleotides read TGTGCCAGCAGCTTAGGGGTGCAGAGAACAGATACGCAGTATTTT. Its translation is CASSLGVQRTDTQYF.

This clonotype appeared many times. The chain combines TRBV12-3 or TRBV12-4 with TRBJ2-5, with D possibly being TRBD1 or TRBD2 (5 bases each). Trimming stripped 3 bases from V and 5 bases from J, with 10 bases between. The CDR3 has 13 amino acids. The CDR3: CASSFGARETQYF. In nucleotides, the CDR3 is TGTGCCAGCAGTTTCGGGGCGCGGGAGACCCAGTACTTC.

This clonotype was found many times. V usage is TRBV7-7 and J usage is TRBJ2-3; 9 bases fit TRBD2. Per germline, CDR1 SSHAT and CDR2 FNYEAQ (reference sequence). Germline trimming cut 5 bases from V and 5 bases from J; bases unmatched to any gene: 5. This CDR3 region has 14 residues. CDR3 nucleotides: TGTGCCAGCAGCGGCGGGGGGGCAGGAGATACGCAGTATTTT. Its protein product is CASSGGGAGDTQYF.

This clonotype was recorded at least ten times. V and J are TRBV30 and TRBJ2-3; D remains unclear. This CDR3 has 13 amino acids. CDR1 and CDR2 (germline): GTSNPN, SVGIG (reference sequence). V was pared by 0 bases and J by 5 bases, with 9 bases between. In DNA, the CDR3 is TGTGCCTGGAGTGTTAATAGCCTAGATACGCAGTATTTT. Protein sequence: CAWSVNSLDTQYF.

This clonotype was picked up many times. The rearrangement links TRBV6-5 to TRBJ1-4, with TRBD1 matching over 7 bases. Germline trimming cut 5 bases from V and 4 bases from J; bases unmatched to any gene: 7. There are 15 residues in the CDR3. Germline values: CDR1 MNHEY, CDR2 SVGAGI. The CDR3 bases are TGTGCCAGCAGTCAACAGACAGGGCTTAATGAAAAACTGTTTTTT. Translating it yields CASSQQTGLNEKLFF.

This clonotype showed up just a few times. The V call is TRBV12-3 or TRBV12-4, the J call TRBJ1-1; TRBD1 might be the D (5 bases). The V gene lost 3 bases and the J gene lost 3 bases, with 14 bases spanning the gap. The CDR3 spans 15 residues. CDR3 bases: TGTGCCAGCAGTTTTCTAGGGACTGGTGACACTGAAGCTTTCTTT. Translation: CASSFLGTGDTEAFF.

This clonotype came up a few times. The V call is TRBV6-6, the J call TRBJ1-2, with D unresolved. Trimming took off 8 bases at V and 0 bases at J, with 10 bases between the two ends. The CDR3 is 13 amino acids. Germline-derived CDR1 and CDR2 are MNHNY and SVGAGI (reference sequence). CDR3 in DNA: TGTGCCAGCCGGACTTCATCTAACTATGGCTACACCTTC. This encodes CASRTSSNYGYTF.

Ten or more counts support this clonotype. V is TRBV6-5 and J is TRBJ2-6; the match to TRBD1 covers 8 bases. The J segment lost 0 bases and the V segment lost 1 base, leaving 2 bases of the junction unmatched. CDR3 length: 17 residues. Germline lookup yields CDR1 MNHEY and CDR2 SVGAGI. CDR3 sequence reads: CASSYLTGDSGANVLTF. The CDR3 region has the DNA TGTGCCAGCAGTTACTTGACAGGGGACTCTGGGGCCAACGTCCTGACTTTC.

V gene TRBV19 combines with J gene TRBJ2-5; 9 bases are a match to TRBD1. Germline CDR1 reads LNHDA; CDR2 reads SQIVND (reference sequence). J lost 6 bases, V lost 3 bases, and 8 bases had no gene match. The CDR3 runs 15 residues. The DNA of the CDR3 is TGTGCCAGTAGTATTCCGGGACAGGGTACGAAGACCCAGTACTTC. Encoded protein: CASSIPGQGTKTQYF. The variable domain in full, with the rest retrieved from reference TRBV19 and TRBJ2-5, is DGGITQSPKYLFRKEGQNVTLSCEQNLNHDAMYWYRQDPGQGLRLIYYSQIVNDFQKGDIAEGYSVSREKKESFPLTVTSAQKNPTAFYLCASSIPGQGTKTQYFGPGTRLLVL.

This clonotype showed up just a few times. The DNA of the CDR3 is TGTGCCAGCAGCGGCAGGATTCCAGATACGCAGTATTTT. Its translation: CASSGRIPDTQYF. This chain links TRBV9 with TRBJ2-3; D is unresolved. The germline CDR1 and CDR2 sequences are SGDLS and YYNGEE. The CDR3 totals 13 residues. V was shortened by 3 bases and J by 4 bases, with 9 bases between the two germline ends. Filled out from reference TRBV9 and TRBJ2-3, the complete variable domain reads DSGVTQTPKHLITATGQRVTLRCSPRSGDLSVYWYQQSLDQGLQFLIQYYNGEERAKGNILERFSAQQFPDLHSELNLSSLELGDSALYFCASSGRIPDTQYFGPGTRLTVL.

This clonotype was picked up many times. The chain combines TRBV5-1 with TRBJ1-2, with 9 positions matching TRBD1. The germline V gene has CDR1 SGHRS and CDR2 YFSETQ. Germline trimming cut 5 bases from V and 8 bases from J; bases unmatched to any gene: 10. CDR3 length equals 14 residues. For the CDR3, the DNA is TGCGCCAGCAGGCCTCCCGGGACAGGGCGAGGCTACACCTTC. Protein sequence: CASRPPGTGRGYTF.

This clonotype was seen repeatedly, ten times or more. Germline and junction disagree at one end, which may indicate a read error. The rearrangement links TRBV7-7 to TRBJ2-2, with TRBD1 as a possible D gene (5 bases). The CDR3 runs 16 residues. From germline, CDR1 is SSHAT and CDR2 FNYEAQ (reference sequence). The CDR3 coding sequence is TGTGCTAGCAGCCAAGAACCTGGGGCTGGGACCGGGGAGCTGTTTTTT. Translating it yields CASSQEPGAGTGELFF.

This clonotype was seen many times. The gene calls are TRBV27 and TRBJ1-6; 7 bases fit TRBD1. J was trimmed by 6 bases and V by 6 bases; bases with no gene match: 5. Germline V gene sequence: CDR1 MNHEY, CDR2 SMNVEV (reference sequence). The CDR3 totals 14 residues. This chain's CDR3 is CASRTGTVNSPLHF. Here the CDR3 DNA reads TGTGCCAGCAGGACCGGGACAGTTAATTCACCCCTCCACTTT.

The table lists this clonotype with a few counts. This chain joins TRBV9 and TRBJ1-6; TRBD1 matches 9 bases. This CDR3 comprises 15 residues. After removal of 4 bases from V and 9 bases from J, the junction contained 8 bases not matched to a gene. CDR1 and CDR2 (germline): SGDLS, YYNGEE. CDR3 nucleotides: TGTGCCAGCAGCCCTTGGACAGGGGTGGCTTCACCCCTCCACTTT. Protein product: CASSPWTGVASPLHF.

This clonotype has more than one count but fewer than ten. The chain links TRBV14 to TRBJ1-2, with D possibly matching TRBD1 (6 bases). The CDR3 consists of 14 residues. The ends were cut back, 0 bases at V and 7 bases at J, with 12 bases in the middle. Germline loops: CDR1 SGHDN, CDR2 FVKESK. CDR3 bases: TGTGCCAGCAGCCAAGAGTACGGGACACTTGGCTACACCTTC. Its translation is CASSQEYGTLGYTF.

This clonotype has ten or more counts. The chain carries TRBV7-9 and TRBJ2-3, with D possibly being TRBD1 (5 bases). The CDR3 contains 13 residues. V was cut by 3 bases and J by 4 bases, with 8 bases left in between. The germline CDR1 and CDR2 sequences are SEHNR and FQNEAQ (reference sequence). This CDR3 is CASSFSGPDTQYF. The CDR3 nucleotides are TGTGCCAGCAGCTTTTCAGGGCCAGATACGCAGTATTTT.

This clonotype has just a few counts. The V call is TRBV5-4, the J call TRBJ2-7, with D perhaps matching TRBD2 (5 bases). Deletions cut 2 bases from V and 1 base from J, with 7 bases between. The germline V gene has CDR1 SGHNT and CDR2 YYREEE (reference sequence). CDR3 length: 13 amino acids. The CDR3 sequence: CASSFSGSYEQYV. For the CDR3, the DNA is TGTGCCAGCAGCTTCTCGGGATCCTACGAGCAGTACGTC.

V and J are TRBV5-1 and TRBJ2-1; 9 nucleotides line up with TRBD1. Germline-derived CDR1 and CDR2 are SGHRS and YFSETQ. After removal of 7 bases from V and 8 bases from J, the junction contained 19 bases not matched to a gene. This CDR3 region has 17 residues. The CDR3 here is CASSRFPIQGAFDEQFF. CDR3 sequence (DNA): TGCGCCAGCTCCCGATTCCCAATACAGGGGGCATTCGATGAGCAGTTCTTC.

V gene TRBV12-3 or TRBV12-4 combines with J gene TRBJ1-6; D may be TRBD1 (5 bases). This CDR3 has 15 residues. Between the trimmed V and J ends, which lost 2 bases and 4 bases, there was a span of 9 bases. CDR3 bases: TGTGCCAGCAGTTTACGACAGTCATATAATTCACCCCTCCACTTT. Its protein product is CASSLRQSYNSPLHF.

This clonotype was seen only a few times. J is TRBJ2-1 and V is TRBV6-6; 7 positions agree with TRBD1. Looked up from germline, CDR1 is MNHNY and CDR2 is SVGAGI (reference sequence). V gave up 0 bases and J gave up 15 bases; unmatched junction bases: 5. This CDR3 spans 12 amino acids. The CDR3 here is CASSYSGTEGFF. The CDR3, as DNA: TGTGCCAGCAGTTACTCGGGGACAGAGGGGTTCTTC.

This clonotype occurred many times. The CDR3 spells CASSLRNRTNTGELFF. The CDR3 nucleotides are TGCGCCAGCAGCTTGAGGAACAGGACGAACACCGGGGAGCTGTTTTTT. This rearrangement joins TRBV5-1 to TRBJ2-2, with a weak D call TRBD1 (5 bases). Germline V gene sequence: CDR1 SGHRS, CDR2 YFSETQ. V lost 1 base, J lost 0 bases, and 10 bases lay in between. The CDR3 totals 16 residues.

This clonotype has ten or more counts. The chain joins TRBV28 to TRBJ2-3, with D perhaps matching TRBD1 (7 bases). The V end was cut by 3 bases, the J end by 2 bases, with 15 bases between. The germline gives CDR1 MDHEN, CDR2 SYDVKM. The CDR3 runs to 16 residues. The chain's CDR3 is CASSFQAGQSTDTQYF. The DNA of the CDR3 is TGTGCCAGCAGTTTCCAGGCGGGACAGTCCACAGATACGCAGTATTTT.

This clonotype was found many times. This sequence joins TRBV20-1 and TRBJ2-7; D gene unclear. The CDR3 consists of 11 residues. Trimming shortened V by 6 bases and J by 3 bases, and 9 bases separated the two germline ends. Germline CDR1 reads DFQATT; CDR2 reads SNEGSKA (reference sequence). The CDR3 bases are TGCAGTGCACCGGACGGCTACGAGCAGTACGTC. Residues: CSAPDGYEQYV.

This clonotype was picked up many times. Here the CDR3 reads CASSTPRRISTDTQYF. For the CDR3, the DNA is TGTGCCAGCAGCACCCCCCGCAGAATTAGCACAGATACGCAGTATTTT. This chain joins TRBV7-9 and TRBJ2-3; no reliable D call. The CDR3 has 16 amino acids. V dropped 5 bases and J dropped 0 bases, with 15 bases sitting between them. CDR1 is SEHNR, CDR2 FQNEAQ, per germline (reference sequence).

This clonotype was counted ten times or more. V is TRBV3-2 and J is TRBJ1-3; the tabulated D call, TRBD1, remains unverified against the DNA. TRBV3-2 is a pseudogene segment. The CDR3 runs 16 residues. CDR3 coding DNA: TGTGCCAGCAGCCAAGAGGGTAGGGGCGCCGAAAACACCATATATTTT. Its protein is CASSQEGRGAENTIYF.

The chain combines TRBV7-2 with TRBJ2-1; D is undetermined. Germline values: CDR1 SGHTA, CDR2 FQGNSA. Trimming removed 2 bases at V and 0 bases at J, with 11 bases between. This CDR3 comprises 16 residues. The DNA of the CDR3 is TGTGCCAGCAGCTTATTAGGTAGAAGCTCCTACAATGAGCAGTTCTTC. Protein product: CASSLLGRSSYNEQFF.